Included here is one TCR beta chain sequence, with context. Its antigen is not known. The data derive from a study of early T cells in non-severe SARS-CoV-2 infection. Study conclusions and caveats: Matching with VDJdb favored anti-spike CD8 responses (missing private and CD4 specificities).

The CDR3 contains 13 residues. With 6 bases clipped from V and 5 bases from J, the junction kept 6 bases outside the gene matches. Germline V gene data show CDR1 as MNHEY and CDR2 as SVGEGT. TCRdb re-derived calls from the 5' RACE reads in MiXCR, one entry per CDR3 protein. The sample holds roughly 9,200 distinct CDR3 sequences, about 5% seen once. This chain links TRBV6-2 or TRBV6-3 with TRBJ2-7, with 8 nucleotides matching TRBD1. Sequenced sample: whole blood. This receptor was identified in an adult who was a healthcare worker with PCR-confirmed SARS-CoV-2 infection or an uninfected control (not recorded which). In DNA form, the CDR3 reads TGTGCCAGCAGCCGACAGGGGCTCAACGAGCAGTACGTC. Protein sequence: CASSRQGLNEQYV.